The clone carrying this TCR beta chain was found many times. Its antigen is still unknown. The source of the sample is a study of CD8+CD57+ T cells in acquired aplastic anemia. In the study overall: Sorted CD4+ and CD8+ cells gave a mean 3.2 ug DNA, range roughly 0.18 to 27.4 ug.

Trimming cost V 0 bases and J 7 bases, with 13 bases left between them. The germline V gene has CDR1 SGHRS and CDR2 YFSETQ. CDR3 size: 15 residues. TCR beta VDJ combinations and CDR3 sequences were profiled from genomic DNA. TCRdb re-called the reads through MiXCR, storing one row per CDR3 protein. Here the sample spans hundreds of thousands of distinct CDR3 sequences, 65% to 80% being singletons. Broader study findings: Comparison of patients with controls identified around 28 shared CD8+ CDR3 sequences. Between patients and controls, CD8+ Simpson's diversity did not vary significantly.

The J gene is TRBJ1-4, the V gene TRBV5-1, with D hard to call. This sequence was found in a human donor in good health, serving as a control. Source material: sorted CD4+, CD8+, or CD8+CD57+ T cells (not recorded which) from PBMCs. The CDR3: CASSLAIGTSEKLFF. The CDR3 bases are TGCGCCAGCAGCTTGGCGATCGGAACCAGTGAAAAACTGTTTTTT.